The 22 T cell receptor beta chains below come from one sample, sequenced in a study of CD8 T cells in Susac syndrome. The RNA, about 0.5 to 1 ug, was put through reverse transcription using random hexamers. TCRdb reprocessed the immunoSEQ multiplex PCR reads via MiXCR and lists one record per CDR3 protein. The sample holds about 150,000 distinct CDR3 sequences, about 91% seen once. What was sequenced was CD4+ T cells from PBMCs. These receptors originate from a human donor in good health.

The V call is TRBV2, the J call TRBJ1-1; the D gene is possibly TRBD1 (6 bases). This CDR3 region has 12 residues. Germline V lookup: CDR1 SNHLY, CDR2 FYNNEI. The germline V and J ends were trimmed by 7 bases and 8 bases, with 14 bases remaining between them. CDR3 amino acids: CASTDSGGEAFF. The DNA of the CDR3 is TGTGCCAGCACCGACTCCGGGGGCGAAGCTTTCTTT.

The chain is built from TRBV19 and TRBJ1-1, with D perhaps matching TRBD1 (5 bases). V gave up 7 bases and J gave up 2 bases, with 14 bases separating them. Germline CDR1 and CDR2: LNHDA and SQIVND (reference sequence). This CDR3 comprises 14 residues. CDR3 in DNA: TGTGCCAGTACCTCGGACACCCGCAACACTGAAGCTTTCTTT. This codes for CASTSDTRNTEAFF.

The rearrangement uses TRBV10-3 and TRBJ2-7; D not certain. Germline V gene lookup returns CDR1 ENHRY and CDR2 SYGVKD. The CDR3 is made up of 14 amino acids. Trimming pared 0 bases from V and 2 bases from J, leaving 8 bases between. The CDR3 is CAISESVKPYEQYF. The CDR3 DNA sequence: TGTGCCATCAGTGAGTCTGTCAAACCCTACGAGCAGTACTTC.

The rearrangement links TRBV4-1 to TRBJ2-7; 12 bases are shared with TRBD2. This CDR3 is 18 amino acids long. CDR1 MGHRA and CDR2 YSYEKL come from the germline V gene. V shed 4 bases, J shed 3 bases, and the junction held 13 bases outside the gene matches. CDR3 coding DNA: TGCGCCAGCAGCCTGAACCCCCTGACTAGCGGGAGCCACTACGAGCAGTACTTC. Protein sequence: CASSLNPLTSGSHYEQYF.

The CDR3 loop reads CASRGGTGQGYEQYF. CDR3 DNA sequence: TGCGCCAGCAGGGGGGGGACAGGGCAAGGTTACGAGCAGTACTTC. The chain carries TRBV10-1 and TRBJ2-7, with 9 bases aligning to TRBD1. Germline V gene sequence: CDR1 WNHNN, CDR2 SYGVQD (reference sequence). This CDR3 comprises 15 residues. After removal of 6 bases from V and 4 bases from J, the junction contained 10 bases not matched to a gene.

Only one count was recorded for this clonotype. V and J are TRBV30 and TRBJ1-5; D may be TRBD1 (6 bases). The CDR3 is 15 residues long. CDR1 and CDR2 from the germline V gene are GTSNPN and SVGIG (reference sequence). Trimming removed 2 bases from V and 2 bases from J, with 13 bases in between. CDR3 amino acids: CAWSPQGSRNQPQHF. CDR3 DNA: TGTGCCTGGAGTCCACAGGGATCGCGCAATCAGCCCCAGCATTTT.

This chain links TRBV12-3 or TRBV12-4 with TRBJ2-5, with 8 bases fitting TRBD2. This CDR3 has 14 residues. Trimming at V came to 3 bases and at J to 5 bases, leaving 5 bases not matched to a gene. DNA for the CDR3: TGTGCCAGCAGTTTCGGGAGGGGAGCGGAGACCCAGTACTTC. Its translation is CASSFGRGAETQYF.

V gene TRBV5-1 combines with J gene TRBJ1-4; D remains ambiguous. The CDR3 runs to 15 residues. Germline V CDR1 and CDR2: SGHRS, YFSETQ. The V gene lost 4 bases and the J gene lost 3 bases, with 13 bases spanning the gap. CDR3 nucleotides: TGCGCCAGCAGCCGGGCCGGGCTTGCTAATGAAAAACTGTTTTTT. Encoded protein: CASSRAGLANEKLFF.

The chain combines TRBV29-1 with TRBJ2-3; D uncertain. Trimming removed 3 bases from V and 1 base from J, with 8 bases in between. This CDR3 is built from 13 residues. Germline V gene data show CDR1 as SQVTM and CDR2 as ANQGSEA. The CDR3 region is CSVDGSGTDTQYF. CDR3 DNA: TGCAGCGTTGATGGGTCTGGCACAGATACGCAGTATTTT.

The V call is TRBV18, the J call TRBJ1-5; no clear D gene. Germline CDR1 is KGHSH and CDR2 is LQKENI. The CDR3 is 19 amino acids. Trimming took off 3 bases at V and 7 bases at J, with 28 bases between the two ends. As DNA, the CDR3 is TGTGCCAGCTCACCCCGACGGTATACACCGGGCCCATCGTGGCAGCCCCAGCATTTT. It codes for CASSPRRYTPGPSWQPQHF. The full variable domain, in which reference TRBV18 and TRBJ1-5 provide the parts outside the CDR3, is NAGVMQNPRHLVRRRGQEARLRCSPMKGHSHVYWYRQLPEEGLKFMVYLQKENIIDESGMPKERFSAEFPKEGPSILRIQQVVRGDSAAYFCASSPRRYTPGPSWQPQHFGDGTRLSIL.

The J gene is TRBJ2-7, the V gene TRBV6-5, with TRBD2 matching over 8 bases. V lost 0 bases, J lost 4 bases, and 8 bases stayed unmatched. The CDR3 spans 16 residues. CDR1 and CDR2 from the germline V gene are MNHEY and SVGAGI. CDR3 amino acids: CASSYSSTGGWYEQYF. The CDR3 nucleotides read TGTGCCAGCAGTTACTCTTCAACGGGGGGGTGGTACGAGCAGTACTTC.

The chain uses TRBV20-1 and TRBJ2-2; 10 bases fit TRBD2. CDR1 is DFQATT and CDR2 is SNEGSKA in the germline V gene (reference sequence). V trimming: 2 bases; J trimming: 4 bases; junction bases outside the gene matches: 7. This CDR3 is 16 amino acids long. CDR3 protein: CSARPSGRGFTGELFF. As DNA, the CDR3 is TGCAGTGCTAGACCCAGCGGGAGGGGATTCACCGGGGAGCTGTTTTTT.

This rearrangement joins TRBV5-4 to TRBJ1-4; 9 nucleotides align to TRBD1. V was pared by 4 bases and J by 6 bases, with 4 bases of the junction left unmatched. This CDR3 has 14 amino acids. The germline V gene has CDR1 SGHNT and CDR2 YYREEE (reference sequence). This CDR3 is CASSQGQGYEKLFF. The DNA for the CDR3 is TGTGCCAGCAGCCAGGGACAGGGTTATGAAAAACTGTTTTTT.

V usage is TRBV6-5 and J usage is TRBJ2-1; 9 nucleotides line up with TRBD1. The germline gives CDR1 MNHEY, CDR2 SVGAGI. Unmatched junction bases numbered 13, after V lost 4 bases and J lost 9 bases. The CDR3 loop spans 16 amino acids. The DNA of the CDR3 is TGTGCCAGCAGTTTCCGGACAGGGGCTCCAATGGGTGAGCAGTTCTTC. Its translation is CASSFRTGAPMGEQFF.

This chain joins TRBV30 and TRBJ1-5, with 7 bases that match TRBD1. The CDR3 consists of 13 residues. Germline lookup yields CDR1 GTSNPN and CDR2 SVGIG (reference sequence). V gave up 3 bases and J gave up 5 bases; unmatched junction bases: 4. CDR3: CAWSRQGDQPQHF. CDR3 bases: TGTGCCTGGAGCCGGCAGGGGGATCAGCCCCAGCATTTT.

This chain connects TRBV7-2 to TRBJ2-3; no clear D. In germline, CDR1 is SGHTA, CDR2 FQGNSA. The V gene lost 0 bases and the J gene lost 5 bases, with 6 bases spanning the gap. CDR3 size: 13 residues. The CDR3 protein is CASSLALRDTQYF. In DNA, the CDR3 is TGTGCCAGCAGCTTAGCGTTACGAGATACGCAGTATTTT.

This clonotype was detected once. The chain recombines TRBV20-1 with TRBJ1-5; maybe TRBD1 (5 bases). Germline lookup yields CDR1 DFQATT and CDR2 SNEGSKA (reference sequence). With 3 bases removed from V and 4 bases from J, the gap between germline ends came to 10 bases. The CDR3 has 13 amino acids. In DNA form, the CDR3 reads TGCAGTGCTAGGTACGCAGGGAATCAGCCCCAGCATTTT. Protein: CSARYAGNQPQHF.

The chain couples TRBV13 to TRBJ2-7; 9 bases agree with TRBD2. The V gene's germline CDR1 is PRHDT and CDR2 FYEKMQ (reference sequence). The CDR3 is 17 residues long. V lost 1 base to trimming and J lost 9 bases; unmatched junction nucleotides: 16. The CDR3 reads CASSLVSEAGGLYGQYF. Here the CDR3 DNA reads TGTGCCAGCAGCTTAGTGAGTGAAGCGGGAGGACTCTATGGGCAGTACTTC.

The chain joins TRBV5-6 to TRBJ2-3; D remains unclear. Germline V lookup: CDR1 SGHDT, CDR2 YYEEEE. The CDR3 runs to 15 residues. With 4 bases removed from V and 3 bases from J, the gap between germline ends came to 15 bases. CDR3 sequence (DNA): TGTGCCAGCAGCCGTCGCAAGGGAAAGACAGATACGCAGTATTTT. Protein sequence: CASSRRKGKTDTQYF.

The rearrangement joins TRBV7-9 to TRBJ1-5; no clear D. This CDR3 has 12 residues. CDR1 is SEHNR, CDR2 FQNEAQ, per germline (reference sequence). The V end lost 5 bases, the J end lost 10 bases, and 12 bases lay between the germline ends. CDR3 loop: CASSHDRAPQHF. CDR3 DNA: TGTGCCAGCAGCCATGACCGTGCTCCCCAGCATTTT.

The V call is TRBV20-1, the J call TRBJ2-1; D might be TRBD1 (6 bases). This CDR3 is built from 15 residues. The V gene lost 3 bases and the J gene lost 3 bases, with 15 bases spanning the gap. Looked up from germline, CDR1 is DFQATT and CDR2 is SNEGSKA (reference sequence). The CDR3 DNA sequence: TGCAGTGCTAGCTCTTGGGGACACCACTACAATGAGCAGTTCTTC. This encodes CSASSWGHHYNEQFF.

V and J are TRBV2 and TRBJ2-5; D is possibly TRBD2 (5 bases). The germline gives CDR1 SNHLY, CDR2 FYNNEI. The CDR3 loop spans 13 amino acids. The DNA of the CDR3 is TGTGCTACCAGTGGTAGAGGGCAAGAGACCCAGTACTTC. It translates to CATSGRGQETQYF.